Listed here are 16 T cell receptor beta chains from one sample, sequenced in a study of a mutant IDH1 vaccine in newly diagnosed glioma. The time point: baseline, week 1 (first vaccination visit). The sample's treatment: pre-vaccination baseline after standard-of-care therapy. Profiling relied on immunoSEQ multiplex PCR, and the TCRdb table lists in-frame clones only, not all of them. The sample includes roughly 19,000 clones, about 85% of them seen just once. This specimen was PBMCs, taken from a glioma patient treated with radiotherapy, temozolomide or both. The receptors were sampled from a man aged 35 to 55 with glioma.

Only a few counts were recorded for this clone. An end of the junction does not agree with germline; a read error may underlie this. The J gene is TRBJ1-4, the V gene TRBV19; 10 bases are shared with TRBD1. The CDR3 runs to 14 residues. Germline V gene sequence: CDR1 LNHDA, CDR2 SQIVND (reference sequence). The CDR3 coding sequence is TGTGCCAGTAGTCCCCGGACAGGGGGAGGAGGCTTTTCGTTT. Residues: CASSPRTGGGGFSF.

The J gene is TRBJ2-2, the V gene TRBV10-3; D is possibly TRBD1 or TRBD2 (5 bases each). Germline V gives CDR1 ENHRY, CDR2 SYGVKD. This CDR3 is 14 amino acids long. Between the trimmed V and J ends, which lost 2 bases and 3 bases, there was a span of 7 bases. CDR3 region: CAISEGGDTGELFF. CDR3 in DNA: TGTGCCATCAGTGAGGGGGGAGACACCGGGGAGCTGTTTTTT.

The chain has TRBV6-5 and TRBJ2-6; 7 nucleotides align to TRBD1. The trim removed 0 bases at V and 2 bases at J, leaving 1 base unmatched. There are 16 residues in the CDR3. Germline lookup yields CDR1 MNHEY and CDR2 SVGAGI. In nucleotides, the CDR3 is TGTGCCAGCAGTTACTCTACAGGGGCTGGGGCCAACGTCCTGACTTTC. Translating it yields CASSYSTGAGANVLTF.

The chain carries TRBV29-1 and TRBJ1-2, with a weak D call TRBD1 (5 bases). Germline lookup yields CDR1 SQVTM and CDR2 ANQGSEA. Trimming took off 0 bases at V and 3 bases at J, with 8 bases between the two ends. The CDR3 loop spans 13 amino acids. DNA of the CDR3: TGCAGCGTTGAAGATCAGGGATACTATGGCTACACCTTC. This gives the protein CSVEDQGYYGYTF.

This rearrangement joins TRBV2 to TRBJ1-2; no firm D call. The CDR3 is 13 residues long. Germline V gene lookup returns CDR1 SNHLY and CDR2 FYNNEI. Trimming took 7 bases from V and 0 from J, leaving 9 bases between them. The DNA for the CDR3 is TGTGCCAGCATCTCCATAGCTAACTATGGCTACACCTTC. Amino acids: CASISIANYGYTF.

The chain has TRBV14 and TRBJ1-1; a possible D gene is TRBD1 (6 bases). CDR1 SGHDN and CDR2 FVKESK come from the germline V gene. The V end was cut by 4 bases, the J end by 5 bases, with 14 bases between. The CDR3 totals 14 residues. The CDR3 is CASSPWQGRTEAFF. CDR3 nucleotide sequence: TGTGCCAGCAGCCCCTGGCAGGGGCGGACTGAAGCTTTCTTT.

V usage is TRBV2 and J usage is TRBJ2-2, with D perhaps matching TRBD1 or TRBD2 (5 bases each). This CDR3 region has 14 residues. The germline V and J ends were trimmed by 6 bases and 1 base, with 9 bases remaining between them. CDR1 is SNHLY, CDR2 FYNNEI, per germline. CDR3 in amino acids: CASRGVLNTGELFF. DNA for the CDR3: TGTGCCAGCAGGGGGGTCCTGAACACCGGGGAGCTGTTTTTT.

V is TRBV13 and J is TRBJ1-4; tentative D call: TRBD1 (5 bases). Germline V gives CDR1 PRHDT, CDR2 FYEKMQ (reference sequence). The CDR3 covers 14 residues. V was shortened by 5 bases and J by 3 bases, with 10 bases between the two germline ends. The CDR3 reads CASSRRQSNEKLFF. CDR3 coding DNA: TGTGCCAGCAGCCGTAGACAGTCTAATGAAAAACTGTTTTTT. Using reference TRBV13 and TRBJ1-4 for the parts outside the CDR3, the full variable domain is AAGVIQSPRHLIKEKRETATLKCYPIPRHDTVYWYQQGPGQDPQFLISFYEKMQSDKGSIPDRFSAQQFSDYHSELNMSSLELGDSALYFCASSRRQSNEKLFFGSGTQLSVL.

This CDR3 reads CASSEARQLEAFF. The CDR3 bases are TGTGCCAGCAGTGAAGCCCGCCAGCTTGAAGCTTTCTTT. The V call is TRBV6-1, the J call TRBJ1-1; D is undetermined. V was trimmed by 0 bases and J by 7 bases, leaving 9 bases between them. This CDR3 contains 13 residues. CDR1 and CDR2 from the germline V gene are MNHNS and SASEGT.

This chain uses TRBV2 with TRBJ1-5; 9 bases fit TRBD1. The CDR3 is 14 residues long. Germline CDR1 and CDR2: SNHLY and FYNNEI. V was pared by 7 bases and J by 7 bases, with 8 bases of the junction left unmatched. The CDR3 nucleotides read TGTGCCAGCAAGCCGGGACAGGGCCAGCAGCCCCAGCATTTT. Translation gives CASKPGQGQQPQHF.

The CDR3 DNA reads as TGTGCCATCAGTGAGCCGACAGGAATCCTTCGCTCTGGCTACACCTTC. Amino acids: CAISEPTGILRSGYTF. The chain has TRBV10-3 and TRBJ1-2; D is possibly TRBD1 (6 bases). Per germline, CDR1 ENHRY and CDR2 SYGVKD. Trimming took off 2 bases at V and 7 bases at J, with 20 bases between the two ends. The CDR3 is 16 residues long.

The genes are TRBV10-3 and TRBJ2-5; TRBD2 aligns across 7 bases. This CDR3 contains 15 residues. Germline CDR1 ENHRY, CDR2 SYGVKD. The J segment lost 5 bases and the V segment lost 0 bases, leaving 6 bases of the junction unmatched. CDR3 nucleotide sequence: TGTGCCATCAGTGAGTCGACATTCGGGGGGGAGACCCAGTACTTC. Residues: CAISESTFGGETQYF.

This chain links TRBV19 with TRBJ1-4; TRBD1 matches at 8 bases. This CDR3 has 16 residues. CDR1 and CDR2 (germline): LNHDA, SQIVND (reference sequence). The ends lost 1 base at V and 10 bases at J; junction bases unmatched: 11. The CDR3 nucleotides are TGTGCCAGTAGTATAGTCGGACAGGGACCAGCCGGAAAACTGTTTTTT. This codes for CASSIVGQGPAGKLFF.

The chain has TRBV6-6 and TRBJ1-1; tentative D call: TRBD1 (5 bases). Germline CDR1 MNHNY, CDR2 SVGAGI (reference sequence). The CDR3 extends over 16 amino acids. V lost 1 base and J lost 1, with 13 bases in between. This CDR3 reads CASSYLATAANTEAFF. DNA for the CDR3: TGTGCCAGCAGTTACTTGGCGACAGCCGCGAACACTGAAGCTTTCTTT.

The V and J genes are TRBV10-1 and TRBJ2-1, with 9 bases identical to TRBD1. The V and J ends lost 0 bases and 4 bases, in that order; junction bases with no gene match: 7. The CDR3 runs 17 residues. In germline, CDR1 is WNHNN, CDR2 SYGVQD (reference sequence). The CDR3 is CASSESLDRGSYNEQFF. CDR3 DNA sequence: TGCGCCAGCAGTGAGTCGCTCGACAGGGGGAGTTACAATGAGCAGTTCTTC.

The chain links TRBV30 to TRBJ2-3; TRBD1 agrees at 7 bases. J gave up 4 bases and V 2 bases, and 3 bases lay outside the gene matches. Germline lookup yields CDR1 GTSNPN and CDR2 SVGIG (reference sequence). CDR3 length equals 13 residues. CDR3 sequence: CAWSITGADTQYF. The CDR3 DNA reads TGTGCCTGGAGTATAACAGGGGCAGATACGCAGTATTTT.